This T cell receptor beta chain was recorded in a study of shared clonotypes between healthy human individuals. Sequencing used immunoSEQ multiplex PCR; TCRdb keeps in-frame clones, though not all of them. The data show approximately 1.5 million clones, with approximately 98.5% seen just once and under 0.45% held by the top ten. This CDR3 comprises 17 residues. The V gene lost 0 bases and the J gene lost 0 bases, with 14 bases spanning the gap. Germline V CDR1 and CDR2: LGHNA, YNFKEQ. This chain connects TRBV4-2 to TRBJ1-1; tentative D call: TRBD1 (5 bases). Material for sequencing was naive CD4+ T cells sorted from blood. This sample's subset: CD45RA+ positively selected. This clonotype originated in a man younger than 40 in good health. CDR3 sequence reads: CASSQDGPGRVNTEAFF. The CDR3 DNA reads TGTGCCAGCAGCCAAGACGGACCGGGACGGGTGAACACTGAAGCTTTCTTT.